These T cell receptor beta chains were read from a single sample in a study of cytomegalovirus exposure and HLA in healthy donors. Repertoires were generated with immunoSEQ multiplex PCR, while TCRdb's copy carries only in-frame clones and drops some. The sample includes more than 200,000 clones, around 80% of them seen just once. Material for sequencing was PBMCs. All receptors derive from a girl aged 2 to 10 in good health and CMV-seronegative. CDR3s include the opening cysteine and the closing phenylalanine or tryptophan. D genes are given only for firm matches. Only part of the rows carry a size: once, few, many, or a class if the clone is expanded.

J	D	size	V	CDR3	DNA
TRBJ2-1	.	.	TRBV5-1	CASSLVGGVQSNEQFF	TGCGCCAGCAGCTTGGTGGGGGGTGTACAAAGCAATGAGCAGTTCTTC
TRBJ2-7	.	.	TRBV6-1	CASRELQDYYEQYF	TGTGCCAGCAGAGAACTACAGGACTACTACGAGCAGTACTTC
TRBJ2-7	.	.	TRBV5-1	CASSSRLDSYEQYF	TGCGCCAGCAGCAGCCGTCTTGACTCCTACGAGCAGTACTTC
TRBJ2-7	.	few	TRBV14	CASSEFQGGRYEQYF	TGTGCCAGCAGTGAATTCCAGGGGGGTCGGTACGAGCAGTACTTC
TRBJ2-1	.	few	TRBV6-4	CASSVETSSYNEQFF	TGTGCCAGCAGTGTCGAGACTAGCTCCTACAATGAGCAGTTCTTC
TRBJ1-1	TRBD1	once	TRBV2	CASSVQGARNTEAFF	TGTGCCAGCAGTGTACAGGGGGCAAGGAACACTGAAGCTTTCTTT
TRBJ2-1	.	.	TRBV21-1	CASRGQKRLAGLYNEQFF	TGTGCCAGCAGGGGACAGAAACGACTAGCGGGGCTCTACAATGAGCAGTTCTTC
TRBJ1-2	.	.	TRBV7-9	CASSLARSLQKGGYTF	TGTGCCAGCAGCTTAGCGCGGTCCCTTCAAAAGGGGGGCTACACCTTC
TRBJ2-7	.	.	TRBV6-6	CASSYAVDEQYF	TGTGCCAGCAGTTATGCGGTCGACGAGCAGTACTTC
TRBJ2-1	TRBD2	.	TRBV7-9	CASSLALLAEYNEQFF	TGTGCCAGCAGCTTAGCTCTTCTAGCGGAGTACAATGAGCAGTTCTTC
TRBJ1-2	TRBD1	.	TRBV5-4	CASSPTGGDNGYTF	TGTGCCAGCAGCCCCACAGGGGGCGATAATGGCTACACCTTC
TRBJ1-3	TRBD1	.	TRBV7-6	CASSPGQGGGNTIYF	TGTGCCAGCAGCCCGGGACAGGGGGGCGGAAACACCATATATTTT
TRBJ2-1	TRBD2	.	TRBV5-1	CASSEGLVSEQFF	TGCGCCAGCAGCGAGGGACTAGTAAGTGAGCAGTTCTTC
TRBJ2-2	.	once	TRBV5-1	CASSLVPGYTGELFF	TGCGCCAGCAGCTTGGTTCCGGGATACACCGGGGAGCTGTTTTTT
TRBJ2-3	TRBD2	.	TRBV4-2	CASRIAGVSTDTQYF	TGTGCCAGCAGAATAGCGGGGGTTAGCACAGATACGCAGTATTTT
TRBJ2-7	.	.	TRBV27	CASSLGASLNYEQYF	TGTGCCAGCAGTTTAGGGGCGAGTCTTAACTACGAGCAGTACTTC
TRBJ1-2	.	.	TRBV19	CASSNDRPGEGGYTF	TGTGCCAGTAGTAATGACAGGCCCGGAGAGGGTGGCTACACCTTC
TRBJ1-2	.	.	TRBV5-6	CASSLAGYYGYTF	TGTGCCAGCAGCTTGGCGGGATATTATGGCTACACCTTC
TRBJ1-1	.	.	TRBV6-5	CASAATAPGDTEAFF	TGTGCCAGCGCTGCGACAGCCCCGGGTGACACTGAAGCTTTCTTT
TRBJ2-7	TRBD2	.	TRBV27	CASSPPRWLAGLYEQYF	TGTGCCAGCAGTCCACCCCGGTGGTTAGCGGGGCTCTACGAGCAGTACTTC
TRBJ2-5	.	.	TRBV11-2	CASSGDLNEETQYF	TGTGCCAGCAGCGGGGACTTAAATGAAGAGACCCAGTACTTC
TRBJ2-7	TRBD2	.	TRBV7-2	CASSLASGGSYEQYF	TGTGCCAGCAGCTTGGCTAGCGGGGGTAGCTACGAGCAGTACTTC
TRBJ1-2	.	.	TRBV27	CASRSTGRYGYTF	TGTGCCAGCAGATCCACAGGGCGCTATGGCTACACCTTC
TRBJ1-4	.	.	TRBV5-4	CASSLGRYNEKLFF	TGTGCCAGCAGCTTGGGCCGCTATAATGAAAAACTGTTTTTT
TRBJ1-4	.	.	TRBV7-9	CASSLQGSEKLFF	TGTGCCAGCAGCTTACAGGGTAGTGAAAAACTGTTTTTT
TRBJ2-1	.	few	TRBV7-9	CASTLSKGEQFF	TGTGCCAGCACCCTTAGTAAGGGGGAGCAGTTCTTC
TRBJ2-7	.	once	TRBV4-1	CASSQEEGYEQYF	TGCGCCAGCAGCCAAGAGGAGGGATACGAGCAGTACTTC
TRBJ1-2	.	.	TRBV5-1	CASSFMEGRSGYTF	TGCGCCAGCAGCTTTATGGAGGGGAGGAGTGGCTACACCTTC
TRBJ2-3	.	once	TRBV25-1	CASSEWRDSTDTQYF	TGTGCCAGCAGTGAATGGAGGGACAGCACAGATACGCAGTATTTT
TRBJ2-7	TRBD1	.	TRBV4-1	CASSRAPGGSIHEQYF	TGCGCCAGCAGCCGAGCCCCAGGGGGAAGTATCCACGAGCAGTACTTC